This TCR beta chain was captured in a study of CD8+ T cells in alopecia areata. cDNA prepared by RNA extraction and subsequent reverse transcription served as the template for sequencing. Sequenced by immunoSEQ multiplex PCR; TCRdb stores in-frame clones only, minus some. The profile shows 130,000 to 150,000 clones, approximately 49% of them singletons. V shed 0 bases and J shed 5 bases, with 5 bases lying between them. The CDR3 length is 11 residues. The germline V gene encodes CDR1 GTSNPN and CDR2 SVGIG (reference sequence). The chain recombines TRBV30 with TRBJ2-7; D gene uncertain. The sample in question was CD4+ T cells sorted from blood, obtained at week 0. The sequence came from a human donor with alopecia areata. The CDR3 coding sequence is TGTGCCTGGAGTGTAAGAGACGAGCAGTACTTC. It codes for CAWSVRDEQYF.